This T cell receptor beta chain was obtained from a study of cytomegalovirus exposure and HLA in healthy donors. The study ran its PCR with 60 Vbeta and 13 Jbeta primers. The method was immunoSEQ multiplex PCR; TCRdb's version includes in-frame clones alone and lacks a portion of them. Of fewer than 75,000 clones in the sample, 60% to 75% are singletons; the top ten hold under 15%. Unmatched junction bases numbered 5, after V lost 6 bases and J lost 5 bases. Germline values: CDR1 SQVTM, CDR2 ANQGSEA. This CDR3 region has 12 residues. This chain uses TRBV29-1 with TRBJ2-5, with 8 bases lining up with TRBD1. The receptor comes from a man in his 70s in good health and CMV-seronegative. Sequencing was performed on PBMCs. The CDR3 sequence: CSVRTGMETQYF. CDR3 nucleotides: TGCAGCGTAAGGACAGGGATGGAGACCCAGTACTTC.